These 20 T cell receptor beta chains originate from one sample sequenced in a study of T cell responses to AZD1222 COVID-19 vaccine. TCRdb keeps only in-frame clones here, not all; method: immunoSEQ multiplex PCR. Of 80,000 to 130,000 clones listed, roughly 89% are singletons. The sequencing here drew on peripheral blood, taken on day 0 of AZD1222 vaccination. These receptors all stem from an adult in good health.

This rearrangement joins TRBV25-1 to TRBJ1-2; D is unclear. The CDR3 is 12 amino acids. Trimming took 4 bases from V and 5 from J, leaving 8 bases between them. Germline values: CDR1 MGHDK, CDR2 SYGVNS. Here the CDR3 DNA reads TGTGCCAGCAGTGTAGATGGATATGGCTACACCTTC. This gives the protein CASSVDGYGYTF.

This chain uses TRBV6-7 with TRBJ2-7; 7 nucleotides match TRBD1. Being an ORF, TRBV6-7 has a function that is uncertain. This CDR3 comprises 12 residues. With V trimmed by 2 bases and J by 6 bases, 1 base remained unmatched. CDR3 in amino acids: CASSYRDSEQYF. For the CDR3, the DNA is TGTGCCAGCAGTTACCGGGACAGCGAGCAGTACTTC.

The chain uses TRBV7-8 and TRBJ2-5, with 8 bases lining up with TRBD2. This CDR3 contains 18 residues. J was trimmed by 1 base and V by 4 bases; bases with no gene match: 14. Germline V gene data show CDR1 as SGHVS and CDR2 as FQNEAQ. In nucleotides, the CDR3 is TGTGCCAGCAGCTCCCGAAGGGCGCTAGCGGGCCTCCAAGAGACCCAGTACTTC. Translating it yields CASSSRRALAGLQETQYF.

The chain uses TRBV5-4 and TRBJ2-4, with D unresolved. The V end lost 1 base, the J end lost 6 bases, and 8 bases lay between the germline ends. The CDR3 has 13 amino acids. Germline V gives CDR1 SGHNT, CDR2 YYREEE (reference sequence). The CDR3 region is CASSLRVTNIQYF. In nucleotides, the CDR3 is TGTGCCAGCAGCTTGAGGGTGACAAACATTCAGTACTTC.

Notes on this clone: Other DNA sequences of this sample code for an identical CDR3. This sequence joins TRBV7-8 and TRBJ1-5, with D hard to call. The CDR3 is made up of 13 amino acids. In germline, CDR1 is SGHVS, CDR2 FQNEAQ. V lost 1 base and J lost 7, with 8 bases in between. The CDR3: CASSLGPSQPQHF. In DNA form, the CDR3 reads TGTGCCAGCAGCTTAGGTCCGAGCCAGCCCCAGCATTTT.

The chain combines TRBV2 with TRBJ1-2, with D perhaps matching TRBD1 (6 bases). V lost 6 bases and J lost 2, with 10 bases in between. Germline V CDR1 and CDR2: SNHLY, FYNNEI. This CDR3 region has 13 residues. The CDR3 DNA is TGTGCCAGCAGAGATACAGGGAACTATGGCTACACCTTC. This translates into CASRDTGNYGYTF. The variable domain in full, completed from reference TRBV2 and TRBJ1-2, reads EPEVTQTPSHQVTQMGQEVILRCVPISNHLYFYWYRQILGQKVEFLVSFYNNEISEKSEIFDDQFSVERPDGSNFTLKIRSTKLEDSAMYFCASRDTGNYGYTFGSGTRLTVV.

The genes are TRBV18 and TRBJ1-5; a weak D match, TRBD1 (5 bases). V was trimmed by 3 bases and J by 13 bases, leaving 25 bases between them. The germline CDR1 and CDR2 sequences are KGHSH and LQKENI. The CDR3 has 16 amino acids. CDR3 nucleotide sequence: TGTGCCAGCTCACCCGCTACCGGGGGTGCCAGCGATTCACAGCATTTT. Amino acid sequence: CASSPATGGASDSQHF.

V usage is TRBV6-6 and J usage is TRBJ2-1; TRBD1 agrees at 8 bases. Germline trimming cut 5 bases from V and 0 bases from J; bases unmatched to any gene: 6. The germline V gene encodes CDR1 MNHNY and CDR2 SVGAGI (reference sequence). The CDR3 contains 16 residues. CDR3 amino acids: CASSRDRGASYNEQFF. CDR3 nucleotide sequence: TGTGCCAGCAGTCGCGACAGGGGAGCCTCCTACAATGAGCAGTTCTTC.

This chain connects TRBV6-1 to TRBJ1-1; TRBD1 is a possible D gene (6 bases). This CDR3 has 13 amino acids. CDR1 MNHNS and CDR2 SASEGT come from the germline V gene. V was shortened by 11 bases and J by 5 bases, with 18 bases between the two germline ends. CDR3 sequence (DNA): TGTGCCGTTCGGGGGCCGACAACAACTGAAGCTTTCTTT. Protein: CAVRGPTTTEAFF.

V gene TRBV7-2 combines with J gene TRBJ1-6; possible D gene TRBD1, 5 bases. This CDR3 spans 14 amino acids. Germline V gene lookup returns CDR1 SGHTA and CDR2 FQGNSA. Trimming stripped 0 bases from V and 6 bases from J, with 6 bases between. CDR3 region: CASSLARANSPLHF. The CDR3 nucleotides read TGTGCCAGCAGCTTAGCCAGGGCTAATTCACCCCTCCACTTT.

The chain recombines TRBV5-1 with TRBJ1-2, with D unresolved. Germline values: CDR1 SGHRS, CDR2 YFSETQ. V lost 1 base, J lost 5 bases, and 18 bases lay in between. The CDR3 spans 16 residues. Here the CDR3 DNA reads TGCGCCAGCAGCTTGAATCGTGTGGGCGATCCGTATGGCTACACCTTC. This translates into CASSLNRVGDPYGYTF.

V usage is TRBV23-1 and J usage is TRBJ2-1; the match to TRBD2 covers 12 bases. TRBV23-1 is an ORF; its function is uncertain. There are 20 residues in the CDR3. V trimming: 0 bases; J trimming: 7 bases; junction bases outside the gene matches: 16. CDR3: CASSQSILAGGYPSVNEQFF. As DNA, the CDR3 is TGCGCCAGCAGTCAATCGATACTAGCGGGAGGCTACCCATCGGTGAATGAGCAGTTCTTC.

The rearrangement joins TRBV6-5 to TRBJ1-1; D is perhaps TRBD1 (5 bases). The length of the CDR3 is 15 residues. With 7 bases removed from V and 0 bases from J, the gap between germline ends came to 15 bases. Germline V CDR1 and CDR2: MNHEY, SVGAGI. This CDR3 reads CASIFVDSLNTEAFF. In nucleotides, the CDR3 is TGTGCCAGCATTTTTGTTGACAGTCTGAACACTGAAGCTTTCTTT.

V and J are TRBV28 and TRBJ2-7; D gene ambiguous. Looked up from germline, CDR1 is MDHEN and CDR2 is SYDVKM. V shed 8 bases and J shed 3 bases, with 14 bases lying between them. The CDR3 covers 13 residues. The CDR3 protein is CASCVDGYYEQYF. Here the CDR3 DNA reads TGTGCCAGCTGCGTCGATGGGTACTACGAGCAGTACTTC.

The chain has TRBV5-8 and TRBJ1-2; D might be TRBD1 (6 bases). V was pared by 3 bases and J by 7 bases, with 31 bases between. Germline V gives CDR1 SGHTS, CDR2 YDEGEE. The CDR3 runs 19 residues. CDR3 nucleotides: TGTGCCAGCAGCTCCCGACCATATGCATACAGGGAGTCATTGATTGGCTACACCTTC. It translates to CASSSRPYAYRESLIGYTF.

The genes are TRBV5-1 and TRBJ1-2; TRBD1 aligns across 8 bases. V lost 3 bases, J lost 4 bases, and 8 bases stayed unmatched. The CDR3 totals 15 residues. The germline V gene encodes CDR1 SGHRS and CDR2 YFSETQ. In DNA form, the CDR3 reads TGCGCCAGCAGCTATTCCTCCGGGACAGGCTATGGCTACACCTTC. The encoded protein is CASSYSSGTGYGYTF.

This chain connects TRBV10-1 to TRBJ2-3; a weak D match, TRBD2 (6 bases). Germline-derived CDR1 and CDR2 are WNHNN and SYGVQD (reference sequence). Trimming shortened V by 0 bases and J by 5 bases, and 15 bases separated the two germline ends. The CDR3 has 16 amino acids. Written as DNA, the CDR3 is TGCGCCAGCAGTGAGTCGACGGGAGACGGGCAAGATACGCAGTATTTT. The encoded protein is CASSESTGDGQDTQYF.

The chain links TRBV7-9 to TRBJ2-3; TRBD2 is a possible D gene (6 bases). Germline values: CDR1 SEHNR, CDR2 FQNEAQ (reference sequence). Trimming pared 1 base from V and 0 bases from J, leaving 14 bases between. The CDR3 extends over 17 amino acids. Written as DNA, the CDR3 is TGTGCCAGCAGCTTAGTTGGAGGGGAGCCCAGCACAGATACGCAGTATTTT. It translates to CASSLVGGEPSTDTQYF.

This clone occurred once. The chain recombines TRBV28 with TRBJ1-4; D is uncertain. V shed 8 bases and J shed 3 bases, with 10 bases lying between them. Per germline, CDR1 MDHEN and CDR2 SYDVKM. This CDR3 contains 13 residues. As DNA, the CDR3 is TGTGCCAGCGTGGACGCTTCTAATGAAAAACTGTTTTTT. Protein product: CASVDASNEKLFF.

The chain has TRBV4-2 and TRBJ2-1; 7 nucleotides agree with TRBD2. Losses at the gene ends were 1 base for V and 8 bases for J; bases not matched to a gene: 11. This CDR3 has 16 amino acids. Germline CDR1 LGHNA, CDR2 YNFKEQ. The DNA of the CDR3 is TGTGCCAGCAGCCAAGGCCATTTGCGGGGGTCGGATGAGCAGTTCTTC. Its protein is CASSQGHLRGSDEQFF.